These 22 T cell receptor beta chains were sequenced from one sample in a study of blood T cell repertoires in COVID-19 (dated by TCRdb to the early 2020s). Preparation of the library involved the immunoSEQ multiplex PCR assay. This is the immuneACCESS table as TCRdb keeps it, with only in-frame sequences that have V and J called. A part of the clones is gone; compared with another copy, unresolved V genes explain less than half, and the rest is unexplained. This sample comprises approximately 82,000 clones, almost 95% of them detected only once. Approximately 6.3% of the sample is taken by the ten largest. Material for sequencing was peripheral blood. The receptors were sampled from an older woman with active COVID-19.

The rearrangement uses TRBV5-4 and TRBJ2-7; the match to TRBD1 covers 9 bases. The CDR3 consists of 15 residues. Looked up from germline, CDR1 is SGHNT and CDR2 is YYREEE (reference sequence). Germline trimming cut 5 bases from V and 5 bases from J; bases unmatched to any gene: 11. The CDR3 DNA reads as TGTGCCAGCAGGAAGGGGACAGGGAAAGGCCACGAGCAGTACTTC. Translating it yields CASRKGTGKGHEQYF. Drawing the rest from reference TRBV5-4 and TRBJ2-7, the complete variable domain is ETGVTQSPTHLIKTRGQQVTLRCSSQSGHNTVSWYQQALGQGPQFIFQYYREEENGRGNFPPRFSGLQFPNYSSELNVNALELDDSALYLCASRKGTGKGHEQYFGPGTRLTVT.

This chain joins TRBV4-2 and TRBJ1-1, with a possible D match to TRBD1 (5 bases). Trimming removed 4 bases at V and 4 bases at J, with 13 bases between. Germline CDR1 LGHNA, CDR2 YNFKEQ. The CDR3 extends over 14 amino acids. The CDR3 loop is CASSLMGGGTEAFF. The CDR3 coding sequence is TGTGCCAGCAGCCTAATGGGCGGGGGCACTGAAGCTTTCTTT.

This clone was seen only once. This chain links TRBV7-3 with TRBJ2-5, with 7 bases matching TRBD2. The CDR3 length is 14 residues. V gave up 2 bases and J gave up 3 bases; unmatched junction bases: 3. Germline CDR1 and CDR2: SGHTA and FQGTGA. The CDR3 region is CASSLSSGEETQYF. The CDR3 DNA follows: TGTGCCAGCAGCTTATCTAGCGGTGAAGAGACCCAGTACTTC.

This rearrangement joins TRBV7-6 to TRBJ1-2; TRBD1 might be the D (5 bases). The germline V and J ends were trimmed by 1 base and 5 bases, with 14 bases remaining between them. The CDR3 contains 15 residues. Germline V gene sequence: CDR1 SGHVS, CDR2 FNYEAQ. CDR3 nucleotides: TGTGCCAGCAGCTTAGACCCAGGGCAAAGATATGGCTACACCTTC. It yields the protein CASSLDPGQRYGYTF.

The rearrangement uses TRBV2 and TRBJ1-6; 7 nucleotides agree with TRBD1. The CDR3 loop spans 14 amino acids. J was trimmed by 5 bases and V by 6 bases; bases with no gene match: 4. Germline-derived CDR1 and CDR2 are SNHLY and FYNNEI. Written as DNA, the CDR3 is TGTGCCAGCAGGGACAGGAGTAATAATTCACCCCTCCACTTT. Residues: CASRDRSNNSPLHF. Supplemented by reference TRBV2 and TRBJ1-6, the full variable domain reads EPEVTQTPSHQVTQMGQEVILRCVPISNHLYFYWYRQILGQKVEFLVSFYNNEISEKSEIFDDQFSVERPDGSNFTLKIRSTKLEDSAMYFCASRDRSNNSPLHFGNGTRLTVT.

The J gene is TRBJ2-7, the V gene TRBV7-2; the D gene is possibly TRBD1 (7 bases). V lost 5 bases and J lost 7, with 21 bases in between. This CDR3 is built from 15 residues. Germline-derived CDR1 and CDR2 are SGHTA and FQGNSA. CDR3 amino acids: CASSGQGGRTVEQYF. The CDR3 bases are TGTGCCAGCAGCGGCCAGGGGGGCCGTACGGTAGAGCAGTACTTC.

The genes are TRBV15 and TRBJ2-5, with D possibly TRBD2 on 6 matching bases. Germline CDR1 and CDR2: LNHNV and YYDKDF (reference sequence). The V gene lost 0 bases and the J gene lost 4 bases, with 15 bases spanning the gap. This CDR3 spans 16 amino acids. This chain's CDR3 is CATSRDAHHGRETQYF. As DNA, the CDR3 is TGTGCCACCAGCAGAGATGCGCACCACGGGAGAGAGACCCAGTACTTC.

V gene TRBV7-8 combines with J gene TRBJ2-2; D may be TRBD2 (5 bases). With 2 bases removed from V and 6 bases from J, the gap between germline ends came to 10 bases. Germline V gene lookup returns CDR1 SGHVS and CDR2 FQNEAQ. CDR3 length: 14 amino acids. In DNA, the CDR3 is TGTGCCAGCAGCTTAAACGGGATCGCCGGGGAGCTGTTTTTT. Its protein is CASSLNGIAGELFF.

The sample holds one count of this clone. This chain links TRBV19 with TRBJ2-3; TRBD2 matches 13 bases. From germline, CDR1 is LNHDA and CDR2 SQIVND (reference sequence). The CDR3 extends over 17 amino acids. V lost 5 bases, J lost 3 bases, and 8 bases stayed unmatched. The CDR3 loop reads CASSSRWTSGGTDTQYF. In nucleotides, the CDR3 is TGTGCCAGTAGTTCGCGTTGGACTAGCGGGGGAACAGATACGCAGTATTTT.

The gene calls are TRBV15 and TRBJ2-6; perhaps TRBD1 as D (5 bases). The CDR3 contains 15 residues. Trimming shortened V by 0 bases and J by 2 bases, and 5 bases separated the two germline ends. Looked up from germline, CDR1 is LNHNV and CDR2 is YYDKDF (reference sequence). In nucleotides, the CDR3 is TGTGCCACCAGCAGAGACAGGGCTGGGGCCAACGTCCTGACTTTC. Residues: CATSRDRAGANVLTF. The whole variable domain, remainder taken from reference TRBV15 and TRBJ2-6, is DAMVIQNPRYQVTQFGKPVTLSCSQTLNHNVMYWYQQKSSQAPKLLFHYYDKDFNNEADTPDNFQSRRPNTSFCFLDIRSPGLGDTAMYLCATSRDRAGANVLTFGAGSRLTVL.

This chain connects TRBV28 to TRBJ1-1, with 9 bases fitting TRBD1. CDR3 length: 15 residues. The V and J ends lost 5 bases and 7 bases, in that order; junction bases with no gene match: 11. Germline lookup yields CDR1 MDHEN and CDR2 SYDVKM. The DNA of the CDR3 is TGTGCCAGCAGTCCCTACCAAGACAGGGGGATTGAAGCTTTCTTT. Its protein is CASSPYQDRGIEAFF.

The chain carries TRBV6-5 and TRBJ1-5; a possible D gene is TRBD1 (5 bases). This CDR3 contains 13 residues. The ends were cut back, 4 bases at V and 7 bases at J, with 11 bases in the middle. The germline CDR1 and CDR2 sequences are MNHEY and SVGAGI. CDR3 loop: CASSSGHGQPQHF. CDR3 nucleotides: TGTGCCAGCAGTTCAGGGCATGGGCAGCCCCAGCATTTT.

The chain couples TRBV7-2 to TRBJ2-2; 7 positions match TRBD2. The length of the CDR3 is 15 residues. V shed 4 bases and J 0 bases; nucleotides not matched to a gene: 2. The germline gives CDR1 SGHTA, CDR2 FQGNSA. CDR3 bases: TGTGCCAGCAGCTATGGACTAGCGAACACCGGGGAGCTGTTTTTT. Residues: CASSYGLANTGELFF.

The chain couples TRBV29-1 to TRBJ1-1, with 7 positions matching TRBD1. V shed 1 base, J shed 1 base, and the junction held 3 bases outside the gene matches. Germline V gives CDR1 SQVTM, CDR2 ANQGSEA. The CDR3 runs 14 residues. DNA for the CDR3: TGCAGCGTTGAAGTAGGGACAGAGAACACTGAAGCTTTCTTT. The encoded protein is CSVEVGTENTEAFF.

This rearrangement joins TRBV28 to TRBJ1-6, with D perhaps TRBD1 (6 bases). Between the trimmed V and J ends, which lost 3 bases and 7 bases, there was a span of 10 bases. This CDR3 region has 14 residues. The germline CDR1 and CDR2 sequences are MDHEN and SYDVKM. The CDR3 is CASSLSQGNSPLHF. Here the CDR3 DNA reads TGTGCCAGCAGTTTGTCACAGGGAAATTCACCCCTCCACTTT.

The V and J genes are TRBV4-3 and TRBJ1-5; D possibly corresponds to TRBD1 (6 bases). Trimming took 4 bases from V and 2 from J, leaving 12 bases between them. The CDR3 spans 15 residues. Germline V gene sequence: CDR1 LGHNA, CDR2 YSLEER. The CDR3 sequence is CASSPTGFGNQPQHF. In DNA form, the CDR3 reads TGCGCCAGCAGCCCAACAGGGTTTGGCAATCAGCCCCAGCATTTT.

This rearrangement joins TRBV10-2 to TRBJ2-7; 8 bases are a match to TRBD2. Germline V gene lookup returns CDR1 WSHSY and CDR2 SAAADI. V was pared by 6 bases and J by 0 bases, with 13 bases of the junction left unmatched. The CDR3 loop spans 17 amino acids. The CDR3 nucleotides read TGCGCCAGCAGCGATATAAGCGGGGGCCCTCTCTCCTACGAGCAGTACTTC. Translated, it gives CASSDISGGPLSYEQYF.

The rearrangement joins TRBV7-9 to TRBJ1-1; possible D gene TRBD1, 5 bases. The CDR3 contains 12 residues. Trimming took 7 bases from V and 10 from J, leaving 16 bases between them. The germline CDR1 and CDR2 sequences are SEHNR and FQNEAQ (reference sequence). Written as DNA, the CDR3 is TGTGCCAGCACCTCCCCGGACAATAGAGCTTTCTTT. This codes for CASTSPDNRAFF.

The table lists this clone with a count of one. The sample contains more than one DNA sequence encoding this CDR3. The chain has TRBV28 and TRBJ2-7, with no clear D. The length of the CDR3 is 12 residues. Between the trimmed V and J ends, which lost 6 bases and 0 bases, there was a span of 6 bases. Per germline, CDR1 MDHEN and CDR2 SYDVKM. The CDR3 coding sequence is TGTGCCAGCAGCCTACTCTCCTACGAGCAGTACTTC. Translation gives CASSLLSYEQYF.

The chain recombines TRBV19 with TRBJ2-1; the D gene is possibly TRBD2 (5 bases). Per germline, CDR1 LNHDA and CDR2 SQIVND (reference sequence). CDR3 size: 14 residues. The V and J ends lost 1 base and 6 bases respectively, with 10 bases between them. CDR3 nucleotide sequence: TGTGCCAGTAGTATAGCGGAGGCCTCCAATGAGCAGTTCTTC. Translating it yields CASSIAEASNEQFF.

The rearrangement uses TRBV14 and TRBJ2-7; 11 bases are shared with TRBD1. With 3 bases clipped from V and 0 bases from J, the junction kept 1 base outside the gene matches. This CDR3 comprises 15 residues. Germline values: CDR1 SGHDN, CDR2 FVKESK. The CDR3 region has the DNA TGTGCCAGCAGCCAGGGGACAGGGGGCTCCTACGAGCAGTACTTC. Its translation: CASSQGTGGSYEQYF.

This rearrangement joins TRBV6-5 to TRBJ2-7; 7 bases fit TRBD1. CDR3 length equals 16 residues. J lost 2 bases, V lost 0 bases, and 7 bases had no gene match. CDR1 is MNHEY and CDR2 is SVGAGI in the germline V gene. Written as DNA, the CDR3 is TGTGCCAGCAGTTACTCGAGTTTGGGACAGACCTACGAGCAGTACTTC. This translates into CASSYSSLGQTYEQYF.